This TCR beta chain emerged from a study of shared clonotypes between healthy human individuals. Study-level findings and limits: Relative to memory subsets, naive subsets generally showed larger estimated richness.

CD4+ cells underwent separation, giving CD45RA+ naive and CD45RA-negative memory subsets. In the authors' workflow: Because ImmunoSEQ provided only junction sequences with no quality scores, the filtering differed. Profiling relied on immunoSEQ multiplex PCR, and the TCRdb table lists in-frame clones only, not all of them. That table supplies the V and J calls and clone size; D and trimming were determined from the DNA. The sample lists some 900,000 clones, roughly 72% seen once, with around 1.4% in the top ten. Notes on this clone: Its matching antigen is unknown. The junction differs from germline at one of its ends, possibly a read error.

This clonotype originated in a man younger than 30 in good health. The sequenced sample consisted of memory CD4+ T cells sorted from blood. Noted subset: CD45RA-negative fraction.

CDR3 bases: TGTGCTAGCAGCTTAGAACCGGGGCGCGAGCAGTACTTC. Residues: CASSLEPGREQYF. The chain is built from TRBV7-7 and TRBJ2-7; D may be TRBD1 or TRBD2 (5 bases each). Germline lookup yields CDR1 SSHAT and CDR2 FNYEAQ (reference sequence). This CDR3 comprises 13 residues.